This T cell receptor beta chain was identified during a study of blood T cell repertoires in COVID-19. At the level of the study: Some COVID-19 samples were acute and others convalescent; all came from the United States, Italy and Spain. Sources were T cells, B-cell-depleted T cells, or PBMCs; the material itself was cDNA or gDNA.

Germline CDR1 and CDR2: MNHEY and SMNVEV (reference sequence). The CDR3 is made up of 15 amino acids. V lost 4 bases and J lost 3; bases outside the gene matches: 6. About this clone itself: Other DNA sequences in the same sample also yield this CDR3.

The method was immunoSEQ multiplex PCR; TCRdb's version includes in-frame clones alone and lacks a portion of them. The repertoire holds hundreds of thousands of clones, with 87% as singletons. The V and J genes are TRBV27 and TRBJ2-7, with TRBD1 matching 10 bases. The sequence derives from a man aged 18 to 35 with active or convalescent COVID-19. The sequenced sample was peripheral blood. The CDR3 coding sequence is TGTGCCAGCAGTTCCCCGGGACAGGGGAGCTACGAGCAGTACTTC. This codes for CASSSPGQGSYEQYF.